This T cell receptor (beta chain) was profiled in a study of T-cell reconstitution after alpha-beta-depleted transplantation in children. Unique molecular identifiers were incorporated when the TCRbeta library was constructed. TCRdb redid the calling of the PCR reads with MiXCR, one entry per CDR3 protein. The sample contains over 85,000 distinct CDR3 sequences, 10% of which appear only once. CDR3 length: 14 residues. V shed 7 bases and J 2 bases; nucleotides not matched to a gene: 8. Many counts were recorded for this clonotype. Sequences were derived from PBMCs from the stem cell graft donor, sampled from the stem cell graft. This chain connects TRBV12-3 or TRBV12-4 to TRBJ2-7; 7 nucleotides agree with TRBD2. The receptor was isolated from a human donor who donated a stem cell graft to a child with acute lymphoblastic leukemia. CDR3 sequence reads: CASTKGLAAYEQYF. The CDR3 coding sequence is TGTGCCAGCACCAAAGGGCTAGCGGCCTACGAGCAGTACTTC.